The next 19 T cell receptor beta chains were all read from a single sample in a study of blood T cell repertoires in COVID-19 (TCRdb year 2020). The method was the immunoSEQ multiplex PCR assay. TCRdb re-hosts the immuneACCESS table, in-frame sequences only. Its copies lack some clones; in the studies checked, an unresolved V gene accounts for under half of them, and the cause for the rest is not known. The sample table lists 150,000 to 200,000 clones, 90% of them with a count of one. The top ten clones comprise roughly a sixth of the sample. Sequenced sample: peripheral blood. Receptors were obtained from a man aged 55 to 70 with active or convalescent COVID-19.

A few counts support this clone. The rearrangement joins TRBV7-6 to TRBJ1-5, with 7 bases aligning to TRBD1. V lost 0 bases, J lost 6 bases, and 5 bases stayed unmatched. There are 15 residues in the CDR3. The germline V gene encodes CDR1 SGHVS and CDR2 FNYEAQ. The DNA for the CDR3 is TGTGCCAGCAGCTTAGCTGTGGCAGGGGGTCAGCCCCAGCATTTT. This encodes CASSLAVAGGQPQHF. The full variable domain, completed using reference TRBV7-6 and TRBJ1-5, is GAGVSQSPRYKVTKRGQDVALRCDPISGHVSLYWYRQALGQGPEFLTYFNYEAQQDKSGLPNDRFSAERPEGSISTLTIQRTEQRDSAMYRCASSLAVAGGQPQHFGDGTRLSIL.

V gene TRBV7-2 combines with J gene TRBJ1-2; 8 bases are shared with TRBD1. This CDR3 has 14 residues. The V and J ends lost 5 bases and 8 bases, in that order; junction bases with no gene match: 10. Looked up from germline, CDR1 is SGHTA and CDR2 is FQGNSA. CDR3 sequence reads: CASSEDGRGRGYTF. The CDR3 DNA sequence: TGTGCCAGCAGCGAAGACGGCAGGGGGCGCGGCTACACCTTC.

The chain employs TRBV2 and TRBJ1-5, with D possibly matching TRBD1 (5 bases). Trimming stripped 4 bases from V and 7 bases from J, with 8 bases between. Looked up from germline, CDR1 is SNHLY and CDR2 is FYNNEI. There are 12 residues in the CDR3. DNA for the CDR3: TGTGCCAGCAGTGCAGGGAAGCAGCCCCAGCATTTT. It is translated as CASSAGKQPQHF.

This chain connects TRBV9 to TRBJ1-4, with 7 nucleotides matching TRBD1. Germline V gene sequence: CDR1 SGDLS, CDR2 YYNGEE. The CDR3 runs to 15 residues. V was pared by 3 bases and J by 5 bases, with 7 bases of the junction left unmatched. The CDR3 loop is CASSARTGTNEKLFF. CDR3 DNA sequence: TGTGCCAGCAGCGCCCGGACAGGTACGAATGAAAAACTGTTTTTT.

This clone was observed a single time. The V gene is TRBV6-5, the J gene TRBJ1-1, with D maybe TRBD1 (5 bases). Germline CDR1 reads MNHEY; CDR2 reads SVGAGI. V dropped 0 bases and J dropped 3 bases, with 11 bases sitting between them. The CDR3 is 15 amino acids. The CDR3 sequence is CASSYSAGRDTEAFF. Here the CDR3 DNA reads TGTGCCAGCAGTTACTCAGCAGGGAGGGACACTGAAGCTTTCTTT.

CDR3 coding DNA: TGCGCCAGCAGTCCGACAGGGGCGCGGGGCTACACCTTC. Protein: CASSPTGARGYTF. The chain is built from TRBV10-1 and TRBJ1-2, with 8 nucleotides matching TRBD1. This CDR3 region has 13 residues. Looked up from germline, CDR1 is WNHNN and CDR2 is SYGVQD (reference sequence). The ends lost 5 bases at V and 8 bases at J; junction bases unmatched: 7.

This CDR3 is CAIRGVTDTQYF. CDR3 coding DNA: TGTGCCATCAGAGGGGTGACAGATACGCAGTATTTT. The V gene is TRBV10-3, the J gene TRBJ2-3, with D possibly TRBD1 on 5 matching bases. The CDR3 covers 12 residues. The V gene's germline CDR1 is ENHRY and CDR2 SYGVKD. Trimming removed 6 bases at V and 3 bases at J, with 7 bases between.

The count of this clone is one. The rearrangement uses TRBV6-5 and TRBJ2-3, with 9 bases identical to TRBD2. Germline CDR1 is MNHEY and CDR2 is SVGAGI. The CDR3 is 16 residues long. The junction had 8 bases not matched to a gene; V was cut back by 2 bases and J by 5 bases. The CDR3 DNA reads TGTGCCAGCAGTTACCAGGTCCCTAGCGGGGTAGATACGCAGTATTTT. Its protein is CASSYQVPSGVDTQYF.

This clone was seen only a few times. This chain links TRBV25-1 with TRBJ1-1; weak D call: TRBD1 (5 bases). This CDR3 contains 16 residues. V was clipped by 1 base and J by 5 bases, with 17 bases between them. CDR1 is MGHDK and CDR2 is SYGVNS in the germline V gene. CDR3 DNA sequence: TGTGCCAGCAGTGAATCCCACTTTACCGGGGGTACTGAAGCTTTCTTT. As protein: CASSESHFTGGTEAFF. The variable domain in full, with the rest retrieved from reference TRBV25-1 and TRBJ1-1, is EADIYQTPRYLVIGTGKKITLECSQTMGHDKMYWYQQDPGMELHLIHYSYGVNSTEKGDLSSESTVSRIRTEHFPLTLESARPSHTSQYLCASSESHFTGGTEAFFGQGTRLTVV.

This clone came up once. The chain employs TRBV19 and TRBJ1-6; D gene unclear. Trimming stripped 4 bases from V and 9 bases from J, with 7 bases between. Germline V gene sequence: CDR1 LNHDA, CDR2 SQIVND (reference sequence). The CDR3 is 12 amino acids. In DNA form, the CDR3 reads TGTGCCAGTAGTACCCACAGTTCACCCCTCCACTTT. Translating gives CASSTHSSPLHF.

The chain combines TRBV6-5 with TRBJ2-5; 7 bases map to TRBD1. V was clipped by 6 bases and J by 1 base; unmatched bases: 5. Germline V gene lookup returns CDR1 MNHEY and CDR2 SVGAGI. The CDR3 covers 14 residues. The CDR3 region is CASSQRTGQETQYF. CDR3 DNA: TGTGCCAGCAGCCAACGGACAGGCCAAGAGACCCAGTACTTC.

This clone turned up a few times. The rearrangement joins TRBV5-1 to TRBJ2-5, with 10 bases lining up with TRBD2. Germline CDR1 is SGHRS and CDR2 is YFSETQ. V trimming: 6 bases; J trimming: 5 bases; junction bases outside the gene matches: 10. CDR3 length: 15 residues. The CDR3 nucleotides are TGCGCCAGCAAGTTAGCGGGAGGCTCTGGGGAGACCCAGTACTTC. Its protein product is CASKLAGGSGETQYF.

The rearrangement uses TRBV5-8 and TRBJ2-7, with no clear D. This CDR3 has 15 amino acids. Deletions cut 4 bases from V and 0 bases from J, with 14 bases between. Germline lookup yields CDR1 SGHTS and CDR2 YDEGEE. The CDR3: CASSMSWADSYEQYF. As DNA, the CDR3 is TGTGCCAGCAGCATGTCATGGGCAGACTCCTACGAGCAGTACTTC.

The table lists this clone with a few counts. This sequence joins TRBV11-1 and TRBJ2-1; 8 positions match TRBD2. The germline CDR1 and CDR2 sequences are SGHAT and FQDESV (reference sequence). With 2 bases clipped from V and 0 bases from J, the junction kept 3 bases outside the gene matches. CDR3 length: 16 residues. DNA of the CDR3: TGTGCCAGCAGCTTAATGGGACTAGGCTCCTACAATGAGCAGTTCTTC. This gives the protein CASSLMGLGSYNEQFF.

V and J are TRBV7-9 and TRBJ2-3; 14 bases are a match to TRBD2. Germline values: CDR1 SEHNR, CDR2 FQNEAQ (reference sequence). CDR3 length: 15 residues. V dropped 4 bases and J dropped 10; count of bases not matched to a gene: 7. Written as DNA, the CDR3 is TGTGCCAGCAGCTCCTTGACTAGCGGGGGGGATCCGCAGTATTTT. Translation gives CASSSLTSGGDPQYF. The whole variable domain, remainder taken from reference TRBV7-9 and TRBJ2-3, is DTGVSQNPRHKITKRGQNVTFRCDPISEHNRLYWYRQTLGQGPEFLTYFQNEAQLEKSRLLSDRFSAERPKGSFSTLEIQRTEQGDSAMYLCASSSLTSGGDPQYFGPGTRLTVL.

This clone was picked up one time. CDR3 sequence reads: CASRPGTALSGANVLTF. The CDR3 DNA reads TGTGCCAGCAGGCCCGGGACAGCGCTCTCTGGGGCCAACGTCCTGACTTTC. V and J are TRBV27 and TRBJ2-6, with 7 positions matching TRBD1. Germline loops: CDR1 MNHEY, CDR2 SMNVEV (reference sequence). V gave up 6 bases and J gave up 0 bases; unmatched junction bases: 8. The CDR3 runs to 17 residues.

This chain uses TRBV10-3 with TRBJ2-6; D not certain. V was clipped by 0 bases and J by 0 bases, with 9 bases between them. The CDR3 loop spans 17 amino acids. Germline CDR1 is ENHRY and CDR2 is SYGVKD. CDR3 sequence: CAISESVSISGANVLTF. The DNA of the CDR3 is TGTGCCATCAGTGAGTCCGTTAGTATCTCTGGGGCCAACGTCCTGACTTTC.

This chain uses TRBV2 with TRBJ1-1; a weak D match, TRBD1 (5 bases). CDR3 length: 15 amino acids. From germline, CDR1 is SNHLY and CDR2 FYNNEI. V lost 0 bases and J 7 bases, leaving 15 bases between the germline ends. DNA of the CDR3: TGTGCCAGCAGTGAAGCGTGGGCCTCGGGGGGTGAAGCTTTCTTT. It yields the protein CASSEAWASGGEAFF.

Turning to this clone: The junction does not match germline at one end; this may be a read error. The chain employs TRBV7-9 and TRBJ1-4; possibly TRBD1 for D (6 bases). The CDR3 length is 14 residues. Germline CDR1 SEHNR, CDR2 FQNEAQ (reference sequence). The DNA of the CDR3 is TGTGCCAGCACCTTAACCGGGACAACCGAAAAACTGTTTTTT. Protein sequence: CASTLTGTTEKLFF.